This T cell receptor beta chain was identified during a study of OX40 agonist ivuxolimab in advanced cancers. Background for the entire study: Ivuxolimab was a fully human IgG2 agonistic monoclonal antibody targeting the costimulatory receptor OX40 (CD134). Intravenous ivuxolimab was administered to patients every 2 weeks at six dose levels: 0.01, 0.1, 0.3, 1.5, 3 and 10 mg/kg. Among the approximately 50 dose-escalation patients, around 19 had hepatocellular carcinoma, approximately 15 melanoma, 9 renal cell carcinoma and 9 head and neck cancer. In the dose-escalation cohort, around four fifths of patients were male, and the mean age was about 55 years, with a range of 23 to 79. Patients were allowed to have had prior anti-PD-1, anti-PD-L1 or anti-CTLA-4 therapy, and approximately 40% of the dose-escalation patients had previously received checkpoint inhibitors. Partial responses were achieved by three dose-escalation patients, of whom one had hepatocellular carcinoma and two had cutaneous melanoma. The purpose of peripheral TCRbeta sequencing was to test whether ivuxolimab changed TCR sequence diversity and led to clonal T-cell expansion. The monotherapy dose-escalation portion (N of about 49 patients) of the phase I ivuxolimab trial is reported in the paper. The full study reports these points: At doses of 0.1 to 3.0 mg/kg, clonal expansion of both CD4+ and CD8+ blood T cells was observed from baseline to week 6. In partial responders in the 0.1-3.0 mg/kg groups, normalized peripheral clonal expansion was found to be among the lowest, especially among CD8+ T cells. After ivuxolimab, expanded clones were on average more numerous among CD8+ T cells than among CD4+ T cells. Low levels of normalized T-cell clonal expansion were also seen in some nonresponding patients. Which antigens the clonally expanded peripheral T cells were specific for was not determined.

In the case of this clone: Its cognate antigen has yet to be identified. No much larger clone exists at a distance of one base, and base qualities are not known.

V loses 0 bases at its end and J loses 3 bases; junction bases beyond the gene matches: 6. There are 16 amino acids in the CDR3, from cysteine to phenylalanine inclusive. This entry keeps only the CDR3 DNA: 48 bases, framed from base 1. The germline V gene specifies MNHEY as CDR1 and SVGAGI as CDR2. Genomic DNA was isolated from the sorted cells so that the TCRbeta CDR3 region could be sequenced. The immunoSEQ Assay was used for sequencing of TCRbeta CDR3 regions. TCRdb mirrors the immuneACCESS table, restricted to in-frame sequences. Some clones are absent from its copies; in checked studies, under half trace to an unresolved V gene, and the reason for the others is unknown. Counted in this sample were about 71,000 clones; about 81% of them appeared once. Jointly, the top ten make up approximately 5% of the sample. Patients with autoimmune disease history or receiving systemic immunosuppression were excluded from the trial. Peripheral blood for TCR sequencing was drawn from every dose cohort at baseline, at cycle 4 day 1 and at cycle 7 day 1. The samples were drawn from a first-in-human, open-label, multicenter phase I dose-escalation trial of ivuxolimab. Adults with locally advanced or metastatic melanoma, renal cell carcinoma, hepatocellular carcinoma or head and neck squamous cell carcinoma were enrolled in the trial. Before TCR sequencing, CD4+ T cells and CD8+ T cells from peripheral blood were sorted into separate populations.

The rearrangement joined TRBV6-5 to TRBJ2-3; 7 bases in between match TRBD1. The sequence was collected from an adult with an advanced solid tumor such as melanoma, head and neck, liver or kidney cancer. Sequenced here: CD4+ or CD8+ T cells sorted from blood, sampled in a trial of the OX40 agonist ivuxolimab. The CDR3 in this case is CASSYSRATGTDTQYF. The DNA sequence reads TGTGCCAGCAGTTACTCTCGGGCGACAGGGACAGATACGCAGTATTTT.